Shown below are 23 T cell receptor beta chains from a single sample sequenced in a study of T cells in Graves' hyperthyroidism and ophthalmopathy. The TCR beta CDR3 regions underwent amplification using RNA transcripts as the source. HTBI primers were employed in a first-round RT-PCR of the TCR CDR3. A single record per CDR3 protein comes from TCRdb applying MiXCR to the multiplex PCR reads. The data hold around 800,000 distinct CDR3 sequences, with 38% observed a single time. Sequencing was performed on blood. Source of these receptors: a man in his late teens or twenties with Graves' hyperthyroidism.

The rearrangement joins TRBV20-1 to TRBJ2-7; 12 positions match TRBD2. Matching the DNA end better, TRBJ2-1 makes the J call doubtful. The CDR3 has 15 amino acids. Germline loops: CDR1 DFQATT, CDR2 SNEGSKA (reference sequence). Here the CDR3 DNA reads TGCAGTGCTAGCGGTGGACTAGCGGGAAGGAATGAGCAGTTCTTC. Protein product: CSASGGLAGRNEQFF.

This clonotype appeared a single time. This chain joins TRBV4-1 and TRBJ2-2; D perhaps matches TRBD1 (6 bases). This CDR3 contains 18 residues. Per germline, CDR1 MGHRA and CDR2 YSYEKL. The ends were cut back, 3 bases at V and 0 bases at J, with 17 bases in the middle. The CDR3 DNA sequence: TGCGCCAGCAGCCAGCTCCCCGCAGGGGTAGCGAACACCGGGGAGCTGTTTTTT. Amino acid sequence: CASSQLPAGVANTGELFF.

This clonotype was recorded at least ten times. The V and J genes are TRBV7-8 and TRBJ1-2; 7 bases are shared with TRBD1. V was clipped by 1 base and J by 3 bases; unmatched bases: 5. The CDR3 consists of 15 residues. CDR1 and CDR2 (germline): SGHVS, FQNEAQ. Here the CDR3 reads CASSLVTGVDYGYTF. As DNA, the CDR3 is TGTGCCAGCAGCTTAGTAACAGGGGTCGACTATGGCTACACCTTC. The full variable domain, with the rest looked up from reference TRBV7-8 and TRBJ1-2, is GAGVSQSPRYKVAKRGQDVALRCDPISGHVSLFWYQQALGQGPEFLTYFQNEAQLDKSGLPSDRFFAERPEGSVSTLKIQRTQQEDSAVYLCASSLVTGVDYGYTFGSGTRLTVV.

The rearrangement uses TRBV14 and TRBJ2-7; D may be TRBD2 (7 bases). Trimming removed 3 bases from V and 7 bases from J, with 19 bases in between. This CDR3 spans 15 amino acids. Per the germline V gene, CDR1 is SGHDN and CDR2 is FVKESK. The CDR3 nucleotides are TGTGCCAGCAGCCACGGACAGACCCTGGGGGGGGAGCAGTACTTC. Its protein is CASSHGQTLGGEQYF. The whole variable domain, filled in from reference TRBV14 and TRBJ2-7, reads EAGVTQFPSHSVIEKGQTVTLRCDPISGHDNLYWYRRVMGKEIKFLLHFVKESKQDESGMPNNRFLAERTGGTYSTLKVQPAELEDSGVYFCASSHGQTLGGEQYFGPGTRLTVT.

The gene calls are TRBV20-1 and TRBJ2-7; no clear D gene. Germline lookup yields CDR1 DFQATT and CDR2 SNEGSKA (reference sequence). The CDR3 contains 14 residues. V dropped 0 bases and J dropped 3 bases, with 12 bases sitting between them. CDR3 protein: CSARDPARVYEQYF. The CDR3 DNA reads as TGCAGTGCTAGAGATCCGGCTCGAGTCTACGAGCAGTACTTC.

This clonotype was counted many times. The chain has TRBV7-9 and TRBJ2-5; no clear D. The CDR3 runs 13 residues. The V gene's germline CDR1 is SEHNR and CDR2 FQNEAQ (reference sequence). V was clipped by 2 bases and J by 1 base, with 5 bases between them. The CDR3 bases are TGTGCCAGCAGCTTACACACCCAAGAGACCCAGTACTTC. Residues: CASSLHTQETQYF. The full variable domain, its missing parts supplied by reference TRBV7-9 and TRBJ2-5, is DTGVSQNPRHKITKRGQNVTFRCDPISEHNRLYWYRQTLGQGPEFLTYFQNEAQLEKSRLLSDRFSAERPKGSFSTLEIQRTEQGDSAMYLCASSLHTQETQYFGPGTRLLVL.

This clonotype was recorded a few times. V usage is TRBV7-3 and J usage is TRBJ2-5; 7 bases are a match to TRBD1. V gave up 5 bases and J gave up 3 bases; unmatched junction bases: 6. The CDR3 consists of 14 residues. Germline V gene lookup returns CDR1 SGHTA and CDR2 FQGTGA. Here the CDR3 reads CASSPGGSEETQYF. In nucleotides, the CDR3 is TGTGCCAGCAGCCCAGGGGGTAGCGAAGAGACCCAGTACTTC.

V and J are TRBV2 and TRBJ1-4; possibly TRBD1 for D (6 bases). V dropped 4 bases and J dropped 14 bases, with 17 bases sitting between them. Germline V gives CDR1 SNHLY, CDR2 FYNNEI. The CDR3 has 13 residues. CDR3 residues: CASSGYRAGHLFF. The CDR3 region has the DNA TGTGCCAGCAGTGGGTACAGGGCCGGCCATCTGTTTTTT.

As to this clonotype: A much larger clone lies a single base off, so this may be a read error. V gene TRBV10-3 combines with J gene TRBJ2-5; D remains ambiguous. The CDR3 runs to 13 residues. Looked up from germline, CDR1 is ENHRY and CDR2 is SYGVKD. CDR3 region: CVISESPQETQYF. In DNA, the CDR3 is TGTGTCATCAGTGAGTCACCCCAAGAGACCCAGTACTTC.

In its sample, this clonotype was seen a few times. The chain is built from TRBV2 and TRBJ1-1; maybe TRBD1 (5 bases). V dropped 7 bases and J dropped 1 base, with 13 bases sitting between them. The CDR3 contains 14 residues. The V gene's germline CDR1 is SNHLY and CDR2 FYNNEI. CDR3 sequence (DNA): TGTGCCAGCACGTTTCGGGGGGAGAACACTGAAGCTTTCTTT. Amino acid sequence: CASTFRGENTEAFF.

This clonotype came up many times. The rearrangement uses TRBV5-1 and TRBJ1-1; 9 bases agree with TRBD1. Germline V gene sequence: CDR1 SGHRS, CDR2 YFSETQ. V was clipped by 4 bases and J by 7 bases; unmatched bases: 5. The CDR3 extends over 13 amino acids. CDR3 amino acids: CASSPMTGGEAFF. In nucleotides, the CDR3 is TGCGCCAGCAGCCCGATGACAGGGGGTGAAGCTTTCTTT.

Concerning this clonotype itself: A read error is possible here, since a much larger clone lies one base away. The chain joins TRBV20-1 to TRBJ2-7; TRBD2 might be the D (5 bases). Germline CDR1 reads DFQATT; CDR2 reads SNEGSKA (reference sequence). Trimming removed 5 bases at V and 6 bases at J, with 11 bases between. The CDR3 length is 11 residues. The CDR3, as DNA: TGCAGTGCTGGCGACTACCTCGAGCAGTACTTC. This codes for CSAGDYLEQYF.

CDR3 region: CASKVSEAFF. CDR3 in DNA: TGTGCCAGCAAGGTATCTGAAGCTTTCTTT. The chain employs TRBV2 and TRBJ1-1, with unresolved D. The CDR3 extends over 10 amino acids. The germline V and J ends were trimmed by 7 bases and 6 bases, with 6 bases remaining between them. Germline CDR1 reads SNHLY; CDR2 reads FYNNEI.

Remarks on this clonotype: One end of the junction does not line up with germline, which may come from a read error. The chain combines TRBV7-9 with TRBJ2-7; no clear D gene. The CDR3 is 12 amino acids. The V gene's germline CDR1 is SEHNR and CDR2 FQNEAQ (reference sequence). CDR3 nucleotides: TGTGCCAGCAGCGGTACTACGAACGAGCAGTGCTTC. Translated: CASSGTTNEQCF.

This clonotype was picked up many times. V gene TRBV7-6 combines with J gene TRBJ2-7, with a possible D match to TRBD2 (6 bases). This CDR3 contains 14 residues. Trimming shortened V by 4 bases and J by 1 base, and 11 bases separated the two germline ends. The germline V gene encodes CDR1 SGHVS and CDR2 FNYEAQ. Here the CDR3 reads CASSYWGTSYEQYF. DNA of the CDR3: TGTGCCAGCAGCTACTGGGGGACTTCCTACGAGCAGTACTTC. Full variable domain (outside the CDR3, taken from reference TRBV7-6 and TRBJ2-7): GAGVSQSPRYKVTKRGQDVALRCDPISGHVSLYWYRQALGQGPEFLTYFNYEAQQDKSGLPNDRFSAERPEGSISTLTIQRTEQRDSAMYRCASSYWGTSYEQYFGPGTRLTVT.

This chain links TRBV10-2 with TRBJ1-2; the D gene is possibly TRBD1 (6 bases). The CDR3 extends over 14 amino acids. Looked up from germline, CDR1 is WSHSY and CDR2 is SAAADI. V lost 6 bases, J lost 3 bases, and 14 bases lay in between. The CDR3 region is CASRGPSGDYGYTF. The CDR3 DNA reads TGCGCCAGCAGGGGCCCTTCAGGGGACTATGGCTACACCTTC.

This clonotype was seen only a few times. This chain links TRBV12-3 or TRBV12-4 with TRBJ2-7, with 7 bases fitting TRBD1. CDR3 length equals 11 residues. V shed 6 bases and J 5 bases; nucleotides not matched to a gene: 1. The CDR3, as DNA: TGTGCCAGCAGACAGGGGAACGAGCAGTACTTC. This encodes CASRQGNEQYF.

This chain joins TRBV19 and TRBJ1-5; unclear D gene. From germline, CDR1 is LNHDA and CDR2 SQIVND (reference sequence). This CDR3 is 15 amino acids long. V was trimmed by 9 bases and J by 2 bases, leaving 17 bases between them. CDR3 in DNA: TGTGCCAGCAGTCCAGGAGGGTACGGCAATCAGCCCCAGCATTTT. Translated: CASSPGGYGNQPQHF. The entire variable domain, with the rest obtained from reference TRBV19 and TRBJ1-5, is as follows: DGGITQSPKYLFRKEGQNVTLSCEQNLNHDAMYWYRQDPGQGLRLIYYSQIVNDFQKGDIAEGYSVSREKKESFPLTVTSAQKNPTAFYLCASSPGGYGNQPQHFGDGTRLSIL.

This clonotype was seen a handful of times. The chain joins TRBV5-4 to TRBJ1-1; D not certain. The V gene lost 4 bases and the J gene lost 7 bases, with 14 bases spanning the gap. The CDR3 totals 13 residues. Germline CDR1 reads SGHNT; CDR2 reads YYREEE (reference sequence). For the CDR3, the DNA is TGTGCCAGCAGCCCAGAAACATCGAGTGAAGCTTTCTTT. Residues: CASSPETSSEAFF.

This clonotype was counted only a few times. The chain links TRBV27 to TRBJ1-1; unclear D gene. V lost 4 bases and J 8 bases, leaving 8 bases between the germline ends. From germline, CDR1 is MNHEY and CDR2 SMNVEV (reference sequence). The CDR3 has 11 residues. CDR3 residues: CASSWEQEAFF. The CDR3 DNA is TGTGCCAGCAGTTGGGAACAGGAAGCTTTCTTT.

This clonotype was seen a handful of times. Here the CDR3 DNA reads TGCAGTGCTAGTCCACCAGGACGCGGAAACACCATATATTTT. Amino acid sequence: CSASPPGRGNTIYF. The rearrangement links TRBV20-1 to TRBJ1-3, with no clear D. The CDR3 runs 14 residues. The germline V gene encodes CDR1 DFQATT and CDR2 SNEGSKA (reference sequence). V lost 3 bases and J lost 4, with 13 bases in between.

In this sample, this clonotype turned up once. This sequence joins TRBV6-5 and TRBJ2-5, with D perhaps assigned TRBD1 or TRBD2 (5 bases each). This CDR3 contains 12 residues. Germline CDR1 reads MNHEY; CDR2 reads SVGAGI. V was pared by 4 bases and J by 9 bases, with 12 bases between. The CDR3 loop reads CASSLYLGAQYF. The CDR3 DNA is TGTGCCAGCAGTTTATACCTGGGGGCCCAGTACTTC.

This clonotype was seen ten or more times. The V gene is TRBV7-9, the J gene TRBJ1-1; a weak D match, TRBD1 (5 bases). The CDR3 totals 15 residues. Deletions cut 6 bases from V and 1 base from J, with 15 bases between. In germline, CDR1 is SEHNR, CDR2 FQNEAQ (reference sequence). CDR3: CASSTPGQGNTEAFF. The CDR3 nucleotides read TGTGCCAGCAGTACCCCGGGGCAGGGGAACACTGAAGCTTTCTTT.